These T cell receptor beta chains were read from a single sample in a study of vaccination and CD4 T cells after COVID-19. MiXCR, run by TCRdb on the PCR reads, gives a single entry per CDR3 protein. The sample yields about 18,000 distinct CDR3 sequences, roughly 60% seen once. These TCRs are of unknown antigen specificity. The sequences come from CD4+ T cells from blood, cultured in vitro, collected after SARS-CoV-2 vaccination. These receptors all come from a human donor who had recovered from COVID-19. CDR3s include the opening cysteine and the closing phenylalanine or tryptophan. Each record gives: clone size, D gene, V gene, J gene, CDR3 length, CDR3 DNA, CDR3 protein. D genes are given only for firm matches. Clone sizes are given selectively: once, few, many, or a class where the clone is expanded.

abundance: once
d_gene: .
v_gene: TRBV21-1
j_gene: TRBJ1-4
len: 16
CDR3nt: TGTGCCAGCAGCGAAAGGAGCGGGCAACCATTTGAAAAACTGTTTTTT
CDR3aa: CASSERSGQPFEKLFF

abundance: .
d_gene: TRBD2
v_gene: TRBV7-7
j_gene: TRBJ2-5
len: 16
CDR3nt: TGTGCCAGCAGCTTGGGGACTAGCGGGAGAGGGGAGACCCAGTACTTC
CDR3aa: CASSLGTSGRGETQYF

abundance: few
d_gene: .
v_gene: TRBV7-2
j_gene: TRBJ1-5
len: 15
CDR3nt: TGTGCCAGCAGCTTCCGCCAGGGACCCAATCAGCCCCAGCATTTT
CDR3aa: CASSFRQGPNQPQHF

abundance: .
d_gene: TRBD2
v_gene: TRBV6-1
j_gene: TRBJ2-3
len: 18
CDR3nt: TGTGCCAGCAGGGGGATGACTAGCGGGTACTTTAGCACAGATACGCAGTATTTT
CDR3aa: CASRGMTSGYFSTDTQYF

abundance: .
d_gene: .
v_gene: TRBV19
j_gene: TRBJ2-1
len: 14
CDR3nt: TGTGCCAGTAGTGCTTTAGGAGGGGTTGATGAGCAGTTCTTC
CDR3aa: CASSALGGVDEQFF

abundance: .
d_gene: .
v_gene: TRBV2
j_gene: TRBJ1-2
len: 16
CDR3nt: TGTGCCAGCAGTGAATTCCCCAGTAAGGGACTCTATGGCTACACCTTC
CDR3aa: CASSEFPSKGLYGYTF

abundance: .
d_gene: TRBD2
v_gene: TRBV5-1
j_gene: TRBJ2-5
len: 15
CDR3nt: TGCGCCAGCAGCAGCCCTAGCGGGCTAGTCGAGACCCAGTACTTC
CDR3aa: CASSSPSGLVETQYF

abundance: .
d_gene: TRBD1
v_gene: TRBV5-5
j_gene: TRBJ1-5
len: 14
CDR3nt: TGTGCCAGCAGCCCCGGACAGGGGGGCCAGCCCCAGCATTTT
CDR3aa: CASSPGQGGQPQHF

abundance: .
d_gene: .
v_gene: TRBV30
j_gene: TRBJ1-5
len: 14
CDR3nt: TGTGCCTGGGGACGAACAGGAATAAATCAGCCCCAGCATTTT
CDR3aa: CAWGRTGINQPQHF

abundance: .
d_gene: .
v_gene: TRBV24-1
j_gene: TRBJ2-1
len: 13
CDR3nt: TGTGCCACCGGGGCAGGCGCAATCGATGAGCAGTTCTTC
CDR3aa: CATGAGAIDEQFF

abundance: .
d_gene: TRBD1
v_gene: TRBV5-4
j_gene: TRBJ1-2
len: 14
CDR3nt: TGTGCCAGCAGCTTAGGGACAGGGCTTGGTGGCTACACCTTC
CDR3aa: CASSLGTGLGGYTF

abundance: few
d_gene: .
v_gene: TRBV6-1
j_gene: TRBJ1-1
len: 15
CDR3nt: TGTGCCAGCAGTGAAGGGTGGGGGGAGGACACTGAAGCTTTCTTT
CDR3aa: CASSEGWGEDTEAFF

abundance: few
d_gene: .
v_gene: TRBV20-1
j_gene: TRBJ1-1
len: 13
CDR3nt: TGCAGTGCTAGAGACCCCCGGGCCCTGGGGGCTTTCTTT
CDR3aa: CSARDPRALGAFF

abundance: .
d_gene: .
v_gene: TRBV2
j_gene: TRBJ2-2
len: 14
CDR3nt: TGTGCCAGCAGTGAGGCGATGGTCACCGGGGAGCTGTTTTTT
CDR3aa: CASSEAMVTGELFF

abundance: .
d_gene: .
v_gene: TRBV6-1
j_gene: TRBJ2-3
len: 13
CDR3nt: TGTGCCAGCACCCTACCGGGTACAGATACGCAGTATTTT
CDR3aa: CASTLPGTDTQYF

abundance: few
d_gene: TRBD1
v_gene: TRBV15
j_gene: TRBJ1-2
len: 14
CDR3nt: TGTGCCACCAGCGGACAGACAGGGGTGGTTGGCTACACCTTC
CDR3aa: CATSGQTGVVGYTF

abundance: .
d_gene: TRBD1
v_gene: TRBV11-2
j_gene: TRBJ2-5
len: 16
CDR3nt: TGTGCCAGCAGCCGCCCGGGGACAGGGGGCCAAGAGACCCAGTACTTC
CDR3aa: CASSRPGTGGQETQYF

abundance: few
d_gene: .
v_gene: TRBV3-1
j_gene: TRBJ1-2
len: 12
CDR3nt: TGTGCCAGCAGCCAAGCCGGGAATGGCTACACCTTC
CDR3aa: CASSQAGNGYTF

abundance: .
d_gene: TRBD2
v_gene: TRBV7-2
j_gene: TRBJ2-5
len: 17
CDR3nt: TGTGCCAGCAGCTTAGTTGGGACTAGCGGGGGTGGGGAGACCCAGTACTTC
CDR3aa: CASSLVGTSGGGETQYF

abundance: .
d_gene: .
v_gene: TRBV7-9
j_gene: TRBJ2-5
len: 12
CDR3nt: TGTGCCAGCAGGGGGACCCAGGAGACCCAGTACTTC
CDR3aa: CASRGTQETQYF

abundance: few
d_gene: .
v_gene: TRBV19
j_gene: TRBJ1-2
len: 15
CDR3nt: TGTGCCAGTAGTGGCCAGACAGGATCTGGCTATGGCTACACCTTC
CDR3aa: CASSGQTGSGYGYTF

abundance: .
d_gene: TRBD1
v_gene: TRBV6-2/TRBV6-3
j_gene: TRBJ1-1
len: 13
CDR3nt: TGTGCCAGCAGTCGACAGGGGAGAACTGAAGCTTTCTTT
CDR3aa: CASSRQGRTEAFF

abundance: .
d_gene: .
v_gene: TRBV6-2/TRBV6-3
j_gene: TRBJ1-4
len: 13
CDR3nt: TGTGCCAGCAGTAAGGACACAAATGAAAAACTGTTTTTT
CDR3aa: CASSKDTNEKLFF

abundance: .
d_gene: .
v_gene: TRBV28
j_gene: TRBJ1-6
len: 15
CDR3nt: TGTGCCAGCAAGGGGGACGCCGGCCGAGATTCACCCCTCCACTTT
CDR3aa: CASKGDAGRDSPLHF

abundance: few
d_gene: .
v_gene: TRBV15
j_gene: TRBJ1-2
len: 15
CDR3nt: TGTGCCACCAGCAGAGGCGAGGGAGTATACTATGGCTACACCTTC
CDR3aa: CATSRGEGVYYGYTF

abundance: .
d_gene: .
v_gene: TRBV25-1
j_gene: TRBJ2-7
len: 15
CDR3nt: TGTGCCAGCAGTGCACCCCAAACCCGGATCTACGAGCAGTACTTC
CDR3aa: CASSAPQTRIYEQYF

abundance: .
d_gene: .
v_gene: TRBV20-1
j_gene: TRBJ1-2
len: 16
CDR3nt: TGCAGTGCCCCACCGGGAGGAGGCCCAGCTAACTATGGCTACACCTTC
CDR3aa: CSAPPGGGPANYGYTF

abundance: .
d_gene: TRBD2
v_gene: TRBV12-5
j_gene: TRBJ2-2
len: 17
CDR3nt: TGTGCTACCGATTTGAGTGTGGCGGGAGAGTTCACCGGGGAGCTGTTTTTT
CDR3aa: CATDLSVAGEFTGELFF

abundance: .
d_gene: .
v_gene: TRBV12-3/TRBV12-4
j_gene: TRBJ1-2
len: 11
CDR3nt: TGTGCCAGCAGTTTACGACGCGGCTACACCTTC
CDR3aa: CASSLRRGYTF

abundance: few
d_gene: TRBD1
v_gene: TRBV11-2
j_gene: TRBJ1-2
len: 15
CDR3nt: TGTGCCAGCAGCTTAGGGACAGGGCGAGACTATGGCTACACCTTC
CDR3aa: CASSLGTGRDYGYTF

abundance: .
d_gene: .
v_gene: TRBV7-2
j_gene: TRBJ2-6
len: 14
CDR3nt: TGTGCCAGCAGCTCCGGCTATGGGGCCAACGTCCTGACTTTC
CDR3aa: CASSSGYGANVLTF

abundance: .
d_gene: .
v_gene: TRBV2
j_gene: TRBJ1-2
len: 13
CDR3nt: TGTGCCAGCAGGACCGGGACAAGCTCTGGCTACACCTTC
CDR3aa: CASRTGTSSGYTF

abundance: few
d_gene: TRBD1
v_gene: TRBV6-1
j_gene: TRBJ1-1
len: 16
CDR3nt: TGTGCCAGCAGCCGACAGGGGGCGATTGCGGACACTGAAGCTTTCTTT
CDR3aa: CASSRQGAIADTEAFF

abundance: .
d_gene: .
v_gene: TRBV19
j_gene: TRBJ1-1
len: 15
CDR3nt: TGTGCCAGTAGTCTACCGGCCTACCCGAACACTGAAGCTTTCTTT
CDR3aa: CASSLPAYPNTEAFF

abundance: .
d_gene: .
v_gene: TRBV7-2
j_gene: TRBJ1-2
len: 13
CDR3nt: TGTGCCAGCAGCCGCGGGCAGGGGCAGGGCTACACCTTC
CDR3aa: CASSRGQGQGYTF

abundance: .
d_gene: .
v_gene: TRBV21-1
j_gene: TRBJ1-1
len: 16
CDR3nt: TGTGCCAGCAGCAAAGTAGTAGCTGGGGGGAGAACTGAAGCTTTCTTT
CDR3aa: CASSKVVAGGRTEAFF

abundance: few
d_gene: TRBD1
v_gene: TRBV24-1
j_gene: TRBJ2-7
len: 14
CDR3nt: TGTGCCACCAGTGATTCCGGACAGGTAGGCGAGCAGTACTTC
CDR3aa: CATSDSGQVGEQYF

abundance: .
d_gene: TRBD2
v_gene: TRBV2
j_gene: TRBJ2-4
len: 13
CDR3nt: TGTGCCAGCAGGGCGGGAGCGGGGAACATTCAGTACTTC
CDR3aa: CASRAGAGNIQYF

abundance: .
d_gene: .
v_gene: TRBV20-1
j_gene: TRBJ1-2
len: 14
CDR3nt: TGCAGTGCTATGGTCCCGGAAAGCAGCTATGGCTACACCTTC
CDR3aa: CSAMVPESSYGYTF

abundance: .
d_gene: TRBD2
v_gene: TRBV6-5
j_gene: TRBJ2-1
len: 16
CDR3nt: TGTGCCAGCAGTTTAACGGGAGGGCAAACGTACAATGAGCAGTTCTTC
CDR3aa: CASSLTGGQTYNEQFF

abundance: .
d_gene: .
v_gene: TRBV27
j_gene: TRBJ2-6
len: 19
CDR3nt: TGTGCCAGCAGTTTCGCGACCCCCGGACTGAACTCTGGGGCCAACGTCCTGACTTTC
CDR3aa: CASSFATPGLNSGANVLTF

abundance: few
d_gene: .
v_gene: TRBV7-3
j_gene: TRBJ2-3
len: 13
CDR3nt: TGTGCCAGCAGTCTAGCCCAGACAGATACGCAGTATTTT
CDR3aa: CASSLAQTDTQYF

abundance: .
d_gene: .
v_gene: TRBV2
j_gene: TRBJ2-3
len: 15
CDR3nt: TGTGCCAGCAGTGTAGTTGGCGGGGTGACAGATACGCAGTATTTT
CDR3aa: CASSVVGGVTDTQYF

abundance: .
d_gene: .
v_gene: TRBV20-1
j_gene: TRBJ1-1
len: 15
CDR3nt: TGCAGTGCTAGACGGACGGGCTCGAGGTCAACTGAAGCTTTCTTT
CDR3aa: CSARRTGSRSTEAFF

abundance: once
d_gene: .
v_gene: TRBV11-3
j_gene: TRBJ2-3
len: 12
CDR3nt: TGTGCCAGCGCAGTTCCTTCGGGTACGCAGTATTTT
CDR3aa: CASAVPSGTQYF

abundance: .
d_gene: .
v_gene: TRBV23-1
j_gene: TRBJ1-3
len: 16
CDR3nt: TGCGCCAGCAGTCCGCCTGATCCGGGACGCGGAAACACCATATATTTT
CDR3aa: CASSPPDPGRGNTIYF

abundance: .
d_gene: TRBD1
v_gene: TRBV28
j_gene: TRBJ1-4
len: 14
CDR3nt: TGTGCCAGCAGCCGGGACAGGAAGGCTGAAAAACTGTTTTTT
CDR3aa: CASSRDRKAEKLFF

abundance: .
d_gene: .
v_gene: TRBV2
j_gene: TRBJ1-5
len: 16
CDR3nt: TGTGCCAGCAGTGAAACCCGGACGGCTTTCAATCAGCCCCAGCATTTT
CDR3aa: CASSETRTAFNQPQHF

abundance: .
d_gene: .
v_gene: TRBV6-1
j_gene: TRBJ1-3
len: 15
CDR3nt: TGTGCCAGCAGTGAAGCGCCCGGGACTGGAAACACCATATATTTT
CDR3aa: CASSEAPGTGNTIYF

abundance: .
d_gene: .
v_gene: TRBV6-1
j_gene: TRBJ1-6
len: 15
CDR3nt: TGTGCCAGCAGGGACGGGGTCTCCTATAATTCACCCCTCCACTTT
CDR3aa: CASRDGVSYNSPLHF

abundance: .
d_gene: TRBD2
v_gene: TRBV10-3
j_gene: TRBJ2-2
len: 18
CDR3nt: TGTGCCATCAGTGGGACTAGCGGGAGAGCCGGGAACACCGGGGAGCTGTTTTTT
CDR3aa: CAISGTSGRAGNTGELFF

abundance: .
d_gene: .
v_gene: TRBV10-1
j_gene: TRBJ2-5
len: 14
CDR3nt: TGCGCCGTCCCCTCGCACCCAAAACAAGAGACCCAGTACTTC
CDR3aa: CAVPSHPKQETQYF

abundance: .
d_gene: .
v_gene: TRBV28
j_gene: TRBJ1-5
len: 15
CDR3nt: TGTGCCAGCAGTTTAAGCGGGGGACGCGATCAGCCCCAGCATTTT
CDR3aa: CASSLSGGRDQPQHF

abundance: few
d_gene: TRBD1
v_gene: TRBV24-1
j_gene: TRBJ2-2
len: 17
CDR3nt: TGTGCCACCAGTGACGAGCGGACAGGGGCTGGCACCGGGGAGCTGTTTTTT
CDR3aa: CATSDERTGAGTGELFF

abundance: .
d_gene: .
v_gene: TRBV5-6
j_gene: TRBJ2-5
len: 14
CDR3nt: TGTGCCAGCAGCTTGTTAGATAAGCAAGAGACCCAGTACTTC
CDR3aa: CASSLLDKQETQYF

abundance: once
d_gene: .
v_gene: TRBV28
j_gene: TRBJ1-2
len: 10
CDR3nt: TGTGCCAGCGGGAACTATGGCTACACCTTC
CDR3aa: CASGNYGYTF

abundance: .
d_gene: TRBD1
v_gene: TRBV7-3
j_gene: TRBJ2-2
len: 14
CDR3nt: TGTGCCAGCAGCCAACAGGGGTCCACCGGGGAGCTGTTTTTT
CDR3aa: CASSQQGSTGELFF

abundance: .
d_gene: TRBD1
v_gene: TRBV28
j_gene: TRBJ1-1
len: 14
CDR3nt: TGTGCCAGCGGACAGGGGGGAGCGAACACTGAAGCTTTCTTT
CDR3aa: CASGQGGANTEAFF

abundance: .
d_gene: .
v_gene: TRBV10-3
j_gene: TRBJ2-6
len: 14
CDR3nt: TGTGCCATCAGTGAATCGGGGCTGGGTGGCGTCCTGACTTTC
CDR3aa: CAISESGLGGVLTF

abundance: .
d_gene: .
v_gene: TRBV20-1
j_gene: TRBJ1-1
len: 11
CDR3nt: TGCAGTGCTACCAGGGCCGCCGGGGCTTTCTTT
CDR3aa: CSATRAAGAFF